This note documents a single TCR beta chain sequence. Only a few counts were recorded for this clonotype. This clone's antigen is unknown. No quality values exist for individual bases; no much larger clone is one base distant. This specimen's time point label, interpreted: patch test 2, 6 weeks after DPC sensitization. This sample's treatment or condition label indicates: therapeutic diphenylcyclopropenone sensitization with weekly scalp DPC. At each patch-test visit, blood was drawn before the patch test was applied. Eligible patients were aged 18 to 70, diagnosed with alopecia, deemed suitable for DPC therapy, and excluded if pregnant. Total RNA was isolated from unfractionated whole blood collected in Tempus Blood RNA tubes. Libraries were prepared through RACE. Sequencing relied on a NextSeq 500. Library preparation attached unique molecular identifiers to individual cDNA molecules for quantitative, reproducible TCR counting. For every blood RNA sample, sequencing covered both the TCR alpha and TCR beta chains. As for the original processing: A median of roughly 99,000 TCRs per sample was observed, with a range of about 23,224 to 690,600. V, J and CDR3 annotation of the TCR reads was carried out using the Decombinator software suite. Every sample was subsampled to the same number of TCRs (28,000) for the PS versus PT1 abundance plots. TCRs were defined as expanded if absent before sensitization and observed at least eight times at the 2-week time point. TCRdb reprocessed the public reads (quality trimming at Q25 with fastp, clone calling with MiXCR) and kept in-frame beta chains. CDR3 protein duplicates are merged, each entry listing the most common genes and DNA. V and J calls and clone size were set by TCRdb, not the authors. The sample table contains about 140,000 distinct CDR3 sequences; only one count was recorded for about 11% of them. The ten largest clones add up to 1.3% to 1.5% of the sample.

The data were obtained in a study of human T cells and chemical hapten exposure (dated by TCRdb to 2020 to 2022). In the study overall: For sensitization, 2% DPC in acetone was applied to a roughly 2 cm by roughly 2 cm area of upper inner arm skin. Weekly therapeutic DPC doses were additionally applied to the scalp of patients throughout the approximately 24-week study period. Patch testing was done on the upper back using Finn chambers containing 0.01% DPC, and results were scored after 6 days according to International Contact Dermatitis Research Group standards. The mostly female patient cohort included alopecia areata with under or over 50% scalp involvement, alopecia totalis and alopecia universalis. The libraries were sequenced as a pool, and the TCR yield per sample differed mostly because of small variations in library volumes within the pool. Peripheral blood TCR repertoire changes were tracked in vivo in alopecia patients during primary and secondary sensitization to the hapten diphenylcyclopropenone (DPC). Blood was sampled from patients pre-sensitization (week 0) and at 2, 6 and about 24 weeks after DPC sensitization. Blood for TCR sequencing was provided by twenty-nine alopecia patients at one to four time points (pre-sensitization, 2, 6 and 24 weeks). Results and caveats for the whole study, not just this receptor: Because all patients had alopecia, a presumed autoimmune disease, the immune response of the patients might differ from that of healthy individuals. Patch test score correlated positively with the number of PT1 expanded TCRs, reaching significance at thresholds 8, 16 and 32 but not at 4. The number of TCRs above 1 in 1000 frequency did not change with DPC sensitization; there was no evidence of global repertoire structure alterations. Expanded TCRs formed significantly more large CDR3 similarity clusters than pre-sensitization or healthy control sets, consistent with antigen-driven responses. After repeated subsampling, the strength of the expansion versus patch-test correlation and the threshold at which it became significant changed.

From the cysteine up to the phenylalanine, the CDR3 has a length of 17 residues. Left in the record is the CDR3 DNA by itself, 51 bases read in frame from the first base. V and J are trimmed by 5 bases and 7 bases, and the gene matches miss 16 bases of the junction. CDR1 and CDR2 are drawn from the germline V gene: SGHTA, FQGNSA. The source of this sequence is a woman between 45 and 65 years old with alopecia areata. Some clones in this sample may be carry-over from other donors' samples. This sequence uses TRBV7-2 and TRBJ2-1; 8 central bases correspond to TRBD2. The input for sequencing was whole blood, taken in connection with sensitization to the hapten diphenylcyclopropenone (DPC). The DNA reads as follows: TGTGCCAGCAGCCAACAACTGGGGACTAGATTTGGGAATGAGCAGTTCTTC. This gives the protein CASSQQLGTRFGNEQFF.